This T cell receptor (beta chain) was sequenced in a study of blood T cell repertoires in COVID-19. Study information: Whether acute or convalescent, the COVID-19 samples came from the United States, Italy and Spain.

Unmatched junction bases numbered 8, after V lost 4 bases and J lost 8 bases. CDR1 is SNHLY and CDR2 is FYNNEI in the germline V gene. The CDR3 consists of 14 residues. Some clones are missing from TCRdb's copy, which holds only in-frame ones; the method was immunoSEQ multiplex PCR. This sample has 450,000 or so clones; roughly 89% occur once, and the top ten carry 0.8% to 0.9%. This receptor was taken from a man younger than 35 with COVID-19, enrolled during active disease. The gene calls are TRBV2 and TRBJ1-3, with 7 bases identical to TRBD1. The sequencing input was peripheral blood. DNA for the CDR3: TGTGCCAGCAGTGCATCCGCAGGGGGACACACCATATATTTT. It encodes CASSASAGGHTIYF.